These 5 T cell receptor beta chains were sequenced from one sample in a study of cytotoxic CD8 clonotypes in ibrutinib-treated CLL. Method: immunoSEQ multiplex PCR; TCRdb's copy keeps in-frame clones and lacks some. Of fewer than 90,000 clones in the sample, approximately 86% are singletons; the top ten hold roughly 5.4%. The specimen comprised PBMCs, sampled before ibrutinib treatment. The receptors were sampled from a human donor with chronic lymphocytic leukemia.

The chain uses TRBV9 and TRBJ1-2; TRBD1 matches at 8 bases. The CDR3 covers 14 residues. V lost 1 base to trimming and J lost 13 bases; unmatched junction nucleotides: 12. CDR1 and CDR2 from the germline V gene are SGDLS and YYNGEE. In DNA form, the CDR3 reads TGTGCCAGCAGCGTACAGGCAGGGGGCGCTTGGTCCACCTTC. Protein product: CASSVQAGGAWSTF. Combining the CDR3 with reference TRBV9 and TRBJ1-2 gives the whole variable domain DSGVTQTPKHLITATGQRVTLRCSPRSGDLSVYWYQQSLDQGLQFLIQYYNGEERAKGNILERFSAQQFPDLHSELNLSSLELGDSALYFCASSVQAGGAWSTFGSGTRLTVV.

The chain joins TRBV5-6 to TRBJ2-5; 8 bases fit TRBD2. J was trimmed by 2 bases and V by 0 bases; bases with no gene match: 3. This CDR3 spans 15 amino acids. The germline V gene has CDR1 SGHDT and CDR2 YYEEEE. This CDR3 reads CASSLEGLGQETQYF. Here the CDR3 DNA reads TGTGCCAGCAGCTTGGAGGGACTAGGTCAAGAGACCCAGTACTTC.

This chain's CDR3 is CASSGPTGSTNTGELFF. In nucleotides, the CDR3 is TGCGCCAGCAGCGGACCGACAGGGAGTACGAACACCGGGGAGCTGTTTTTT. The V gene is TRBV5-1, the J gene TRBJ2-2; 7 nucleotides agree with TRBD1. Germline-derived CDR1 and CDR2 are SGHRS and YFSETQ. The CDR3 sequence is 17 residues long. After removal of 4 bases from V and 0 bases from J, the junction contained 9 bases not matched to a gene.

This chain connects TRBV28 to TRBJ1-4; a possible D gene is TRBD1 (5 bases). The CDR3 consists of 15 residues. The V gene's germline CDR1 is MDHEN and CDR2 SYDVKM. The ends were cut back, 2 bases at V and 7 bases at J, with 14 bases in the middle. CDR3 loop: CASSLGAVLVEKLFF. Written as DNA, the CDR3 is TGTGCCAGCAGTTTAGGGGCGGTCTTGGTTGAAAAACTGTTTTTT.

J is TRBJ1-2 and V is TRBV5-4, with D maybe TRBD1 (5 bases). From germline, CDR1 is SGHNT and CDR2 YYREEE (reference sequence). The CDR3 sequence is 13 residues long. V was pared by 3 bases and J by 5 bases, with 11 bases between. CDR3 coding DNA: TGTGCCAGCAGCTCACAGGAGAATTATGGCTACACCTTC. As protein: CASSSQENYGYTF.